Listed here are 26 T cell receptor beta chains from one sample, sequenced in a study of cytotoxic CD8 clonotypes in ibrutinib-treated CLL. The method was immunoSEQ multiplex PCR; TCRdb's version includes in-frame clones alone and lacks a portion of them. This table has about 140,000 clones, roughly 80% appearing once. Sequences were derived from PBMCs, sampled after 12 months of ibrutinib treatment. These receptors were obtained from a human donor with chronic lymphocytic leukemia.

The chain recombines TRBV7-9 with TRBJ1-1; TRBD1 aligns across 9 bases. Germline loops: CDR1 SEHNR, CDR2 FQNEAQ (reference sequence). V shed 8 bases, J shed 2 bases, and the junction held 9 bases outside the gene matches. The CDR3 runs to 15 residues. CDR3 protein: CASVNRGQVNTEAFF. The CDR3 DNA sequence: TGTGCCAGCGTCAACAGGGGGCAGGTAAACACTGAAGCTTTCTTT.

This clone was counted only a few times. The chain employs TRBV5-1 and TRBJ1-3, with TRBD1 identical over 9 bases. The CDR3 totals 15 residues. With V trimmed by 4 bases and J by 3 bases, 5 bases remained unmatched. Germline assignment: CDR1 SGHRS and CDR2 YFSETQ. As DNA, the CDR3 is TGCGCCAGCAGCGGGACAGGGAGGAGTGGAAACACCATATATTTT. This codes for CASSGTGRSGNTIYF. The variable domain in full, completed from reference TRBV5-1 and TRBJ1-3, reads KAGVTQTPRYLIKTRGQQVTLSCSPISGHRSVSWYQQTPGQGLQFLFEYFSETQRNKGNFPGRFSGRQFSNSRSEMNVSTLELGDSALYLCASSGTGRSGNTIYFGEGSWLTVV.

The chain employs TRBV7-2 and TRBJ1-4, with no clear D. CDR1 is SGHTA, CDR2 FQGNSA, per germline. The CDR3 consists of 14 residues. V gave up 3 bases and J gave up 0 bases, with 5 bases separating them. This CDR3 reads CASSFISTNEKLFF. The CDR3 bases are TGTGCCAGCAGCTTTATTTCAACTAATGAAAAACTGTTTTTT. Full variable domain (rest looked up from reference TRBV7-2 and TRBJ1-4): GAGVSQSPSNKVTEKGKDVELRCDPISGHTALYWYRQSLGQGLEFLIYFQGNSAPDKSGLPSDRFSAERTGGSVSTLTIQRTQQEDSAVYLCASSFISTNEKLFFGSGTQLSVL.

The chain joins TRBV7-2 to TRBJ1-1, with D uncertain. Per the germline V gene, CDR1 is SGHTA and CDR2 is FQGNSA. The CDR3 totals 13 residues. Trimming removed 8 bases at V and 3 bases at J, with 13 bases between. This CDR3 is CASGVMVDTEAFF. Written as DNA, the CDR3 is TGTGCCAGCGGGGTGATGGTGGACACTGAAGCTTTCTTT.

The CDR3 nucleotides read TGCGCCAGCAGCTTTCCGAGGATGTGGACAGGGGGTAAGGCTGGGGCCAACGTCCTGACTTTC. Translating it yields CASSFPRMWTGGKAGANVLTF. The chain employs TRBV5-1 and TRBJ2-6, with 10 positions matching TRBD1. The trim removed 2 bases at V and 2 bases at J, leaving 16 bases unmatched. This CDR3 region has 21 residues. Germline CDR1 and CDR2: SGHRS and YFSETQ.

The V call is TRBV28, the J call TRBJ2-3; TRBD2 is a possible D gene (7 bases). CDR1 is MDHEN, CDR2 SYDVKM, per germline. Trimming left V 11 bases short and J 3 bases short, with 15 bases between. This CDR3 has 13 residues. Here the CDR3 DNA reads TGTGCCGCCGGCGGGGGCAAGACAGATACGCAGTATTTT. It is translated as CAAGGGKTDTQYF.

The chain has TRBV4-1 and TRBJ1-1; maybe TRBD1 (6 bases). CDR3 length equals 15 residues. Looked up from germline, CDR1 is MGHRA and CDR2 is YSYEKL. Between the trimmed V and J ends, which lost 4 bases and 0 bases, there was a span of 12 bases. CDR3 loop: CASSPGQGMNTEAFF. CDR3 coding DNA: TGCGCCAGCAGCCCGGGGCAGGGGATGAACACTGAAGCTTTCTTT.

The chain recombines TRBV28 with TRBJ1-4; 8 bases are a match to TRBD1. Germline V lookup: CDR1 MDHEN, CDR2 SYDVKM. The V gene end was trimmed by 5 bases and the J gene end by 0 bases; junction bases not matched to a gene: 5. The CDR3 has 16 amino acids. CDR3 coding DNA: TGTGCCAGCAGTCGGGACAGGCTTGCAACTAATGAAAAACTGTTTTTT. Translated: CASSRDRLATNEKLFF. Filled out from reference TRBV28 and TRBJ1-4, the complete variable domain reads DVKVTQSSRYLVKRTGEKVFLECVQDMDHENMFWYRQDPGLGLRLIYFSYDVKMKEKGDIPEGYSVSREKKERFSLILESASTNQTSMYLCASSRDRLATNEKLFFGSGTQLSVL.

In its sample, this clone was seen many times. V and J are TRBV6-1 and TRBJ2-7; 9 nucleotides line up with TRBD2. J gave up 7 bases and V 6 bases, and 7 bases lay outside the gene matches. CDR1 and CDR2 (germline): MNHNS, SASEGT. The CDR3 sequence is 13 residues long. The CDR3: CASRTSGQGEQYF. CDR3 nucleotides: TGTGCCAGCAGGACTAGCGGTCAAGGTGAGCAGTACTTC.

The chain carries TRBV6-4 and TRBJ2-3, with TRBD2 matching over 11 bases. V was pared by 3 bases and J by 7 bases, with 12 bases of the junction left unmatched. The CDR3 contains 17 residues. The V gene's germline CDR1 is MRHNA and CDR2 SNTAGT. The CDR3 DNA follows: TGTGCCAGCAGTGAGTACGGGGTAGCGGGAGGGCCGAATACGCAGTATTTT. This sequence encodes CASSEYGVAGGPNTQYF.

This clone was seen a few times. The genes are TRBV28 and TRBJ2-1, with 9 bases aligning to TRBD1. Germline CDR1 MDHEN, CDR2 SYDVKM. The V segment lost 7 bases and the J segment 3 bases; nucleotides outside the gene matches: 7. The CDR3 spans 15 residues. CDR3 amino acids: CASIESGQGYNEQFF. In DNA, the CDR3 is TGTGCCAGCATAGAATCGGGACAGGGCTACAATGAGCAGTTCTTC.

The chain recombines TRBV28 with TRBJ2-5; 7 nucleotides agree with TRBD2. CDR3 length: 15 residues. The germline gives CDR1 MDHEN, CDR2 SYDVKM. The J segment lost 5 bases and the V segment lost 4 bases, leaving 10 bases of the junction unmatched. The CDR3 coding sequence is TGTGCCAGCAGTTACCTACCCTTAGCGGGTGAGACCCAGTACTTC. Its protein is CASSYLPLAGETQYF. The whole variable domain, remainder taken from reference TRBV28 and TRBJ2-5, is DVKVTQSSRYLVKRTGEKVFLECVQDMDHENMFWYRQDPGLGLRLIYFSYDVKMKEKGDIPEGYSVSREKKERFSLILESASTNQTSMYLCASSYLPLAGETQYFGPGTRLLVL.

CDR3 loop: CAWSVGLANTGELFF. In DNA form, the CDR3 reads TGTGCCTGGAGTGTAGGGCTCGCGAACACCGGGGAGCTGTTTTTT. This chain joins TRBV30 and TRBJ2-2; D call uncertain. The V gene lost 0 bases and the J gene lost 0 bases, with 8 bases spanning the gap. The germline V gene encodes CDR1 GTSNPN and CDR2 SVGIG (reference sequence). The CDR3 loop spans 15 amino acids.

This clone was observed once. This chain links TRBV28 with TRBJ2-2, with D possibly being TRBD1 (6 bases). This CDR3 comprises 15 residues. Germline CDR1 and CDR2: MDHEN and SYDVKM. Trimming stripped 7 bases from V and 6 bases from J, with 18 bases between. CDR3: CASNSRGIGAGELFF. CDR3 nucleotide sequence: TGTGCCAGCAACTCCAGGGGTATTGGGGCCGGGGAGCTGTTTTTT.

The chain joins TRBV6-5 to TRBJ1-1, with 12 bases fitting TRBD1. The trim removed 6 bases at V and 5 bases at J, leaving 4 bases unmatched. The CDR3 is 14 amino acids. Germline V CDR1 and CDR2: MNHEY, SVGAGI. This CDR3 reads CASRGTGGGTEAFF. Here the CDR3 DNA reads TGTGCCAGCAGGGGGACAGGGGGCGGAACTGAAGCTTTCTTT.

The CDR3 DNA reads as TGTGCCAGCAGCGTGGGAGGGGGAATCACCTACGAGCAGTACTTC. Its translation: CASSVGGGITYEQYF. This chain connects TRBV9 to TRBJ2-7, with D possibly being TRBD2 (7 bases). The CDR3 is made up of 15 amino acids. Germline CDR1 and CDR2: SGDLS and YYNGEE. V was clipped by 2 bases and J by 2 bases, with 14 bases between them.

This clone appeared a single time. This rearrangement joins TRBV28 to TRBJ2-1; 12 bases align to TRBD2. V gave up 3 bases and J gave up 3 bases; unmatched junction bases: 6. The CDR3 is made up of 17 amino acids. CDR1 is MDHEN and CDR2 is SYDVKM in the germline V gene. CDR3 residues: CASSFPGLAGIYNEQFF. The DNA of the CDR3 is TGTGCCAGCAGTTTTCCCGGACTAGCGGGGATCTACAATGAGCAGTTCTTC.

The chain combines TRBV28 with TRBJ1-4; 7 bases map to TRBD1. CDR3 length: 14 amino acids. Per the germline V gene, CDR1 is MDHEN and CDR2 is SYDVKM. V shed 4 bases and J 5 bases; nucleotides not matched to a gene: 4. This CDR3 reads CASSSGTENEKLFF. For the CDR3, the DNA is TGTGCCAGCAGTTCCGGGACAGAAAATGAAAAACTGTTTTTT.

This chain uses TRBV6-5 with TRBJ1-5, with no clear D. V lost 7 bases and J lost 4, with 11 bases in between. The CDR3 is made up of 13 amino acids. The germline gives CDR1 MNHEY, CDR2 SVGAGI. CDR3: CASTRQENQPQHF. CDR3 sequence (DNA): TGTGCCAGCACCCGGCAGGAGAATCAGCCCCAGCATTTT.

This chain joins TRBV7-2 and TRBJ2-3, with D uncertain. CDR3 length: 14 amino acids. Germline V lookup: CDR1 SGHTA, CDR2 FQGNSA. Between the trimmed V and J ends, which lost 2 bases and 6 bases, there was a span of 12 bases. The CDR3 region has the DNA TGTGCCAGCAGCTTAATGTCAGCCAGCGATACGCAGTATTTT. This gives the protein CASSLMSASDTQYF.

This chain connects TRBV19 to TRBJ1-1; weak D call: TRBD1 (5 bases). V lost 0 bases and J lost 5, with 13 bases in between. CDR1 is LNHDA, CDR2 SQIVND, per germline (reference sequence). The CDR3 sequence is 15 residues long. The CDR3 nucleotides are TGTGCCAGTAGTATAGACGACAGTGAGGGGACTGAAGCTTTCTTT. Protein product: CASSIDDSEGTEAFF.

CDR3 region: CASSFVGPYNEQFF. CDR3 nucleotides: TGTGCCAGCAGTTTCGTGGGACCCTACAATGAGCAGTTCTTC. The V and J genes are TRBV28 and TRBJ2-1; D may be TRBD1 or TRBD2 (5 bases each). CDR3 length equals 14 residues. Germline assignment: CDR1 MDHEN and CDR2 SYDVKM. V lost 3 bases and J lost 2, with 8 bases in between.

The V and J genes are TRBV19 and TRBJ1-2; TRBD1 is a possible D gene (5 bases). This CDR3 region has 13 residues. The germline V and J ends were trimmed by 9 bases and 4 bases, with 15 bases remaining between them. Per germline, CDR1 LNHDA and CDR2 SQIVND (reference sequence). CDR3 amino acids: CASYDIGAYGYTF. CDR3 DNA sequence: TGTGCCAGCTACGACATCGGGGCCTATGGCTACACCTTC.

This chain connects TRBV5-1 to TRBJ1-6; no reliable D call. The V end was cut by 2 bases, the J end by 0 bases, with 6 bases between. Germline CDR1 and CDR2: SGHRS and YFSETQ. This CDR3 region has 15 residues. The CDR3 protein is CASSLQSSYNSPLHF. Here the CDR3 DNA reads TGCGCCAGCAGCTTACAGAGCTCCTATAATTCACCCCTCCACTTT.

V gene TRBV27 combines with J gene TRBJ2-7; the match to TRBD1 covers 7 bases. This CDR3 has 15 residues. J was trimmed by 3 bases and V by 9 bases; bases with no gene match: 14. CDR1 MNHEY and CDR2 SMNVEV come from the germline V gene (reference sequence). CDR3 nucleotide sequence: TGTGCCAGTAGAACTTTACAGGGGAGTTTCTACGAGCAGTACTTC. This sequence encodes CASRTLQGSFYEQYF.

This chain uses TRBV28 with TRBJ2-7; perhaps TRBD2 as D (6 bases). V was pared by 5 bases and J by 0 bases, with 14 bases between. The CDR3 sequence is 15 residues long. Germline V gene sequence: CDR1 MDHEN, CDR2 SYDVKM. For the CDR3, the DNA is TGTGCCAGCAGTCCCTCGGGGCGGGACTCCTACGAGCAGTACTTC. As protein: CASSPSGRDSYEQYF.